This TCR beta chain was sequenced for a study of shared clonotypes between healthy human individuals. Study-wide points: The low donor count limited represented genetic and exposure-history diversity. Among non-shared clonotypes, generation probabilities were lower than among those shared by all four donors. Sampling involved blood alone; tissue repertoires likely differ.

Researchers ran the assay at a deep level. Produced via immunoSEQ multiplex PCR; TCRdb's table is partial and in-frame only. Altogether around 700,000 clones are present, less than 80% being singletons, with the ten largest covering around 1.8%. A remark on this clone: Its target is not known.

Sequenced sample: memory CD4+ T cells sorted from blood. Subset indicated: CD45RA-negative fraction. The clonotype was recovered from a woman under 40 in good health.

DNA of the CDR3: TGTGCCAGCAGTCGACCGGGACAGGGTGATTACGAGCAGTACTTC. The encoded protein is CASSRPGQGDYEQYF. This chain uses TRBV28 with TRBJ2-7; 9 positions match TRBD1. The germline V gene has CDR1 MDHEN and CDR2 SYDVKM. Trimming at V came to 5 bases and at J to 4 bases, leaving 9 bases not matched to a gene. This CDR3 has 15 residues.